This TCR beta chain appears in the sequencing data of a study of blood T cell repertoires in COVID-19. Study-wide background: T cells, B-cell-depleted T cells, or PBMCs provided the cDNA or gDNA that served as material.

Germline V gene lookup returns CDR1 ENHRY and CDR2 SYGVKD. The CDR3 covers 13 residues. Trimming took 11 bases from V and 8 from J; bases not matched to a gene: 7. Using immunoSEQ multiplex PCR, the repertoire was profiled, and TCRdb retains in-frame clones only, with some absent. The table lists around 390,000 clones, just under 90% of them singletons. This clone was observed a few times. Material for sequencing was PBMCs or T cells enriched from blood (not recorded which). The genes are TRBV10-3 and TRBJ1-6; TRBD1 aligns across 9 bases. The receptor was isolated from a woman in her forties or fifties who had recovered from COVID-19. The CDR3 DNA reads TGTGCCGGCCGGGACAGGGAGGATTCACCCCTCCACTTT. It is translated as CAGRDREDSPLHF.